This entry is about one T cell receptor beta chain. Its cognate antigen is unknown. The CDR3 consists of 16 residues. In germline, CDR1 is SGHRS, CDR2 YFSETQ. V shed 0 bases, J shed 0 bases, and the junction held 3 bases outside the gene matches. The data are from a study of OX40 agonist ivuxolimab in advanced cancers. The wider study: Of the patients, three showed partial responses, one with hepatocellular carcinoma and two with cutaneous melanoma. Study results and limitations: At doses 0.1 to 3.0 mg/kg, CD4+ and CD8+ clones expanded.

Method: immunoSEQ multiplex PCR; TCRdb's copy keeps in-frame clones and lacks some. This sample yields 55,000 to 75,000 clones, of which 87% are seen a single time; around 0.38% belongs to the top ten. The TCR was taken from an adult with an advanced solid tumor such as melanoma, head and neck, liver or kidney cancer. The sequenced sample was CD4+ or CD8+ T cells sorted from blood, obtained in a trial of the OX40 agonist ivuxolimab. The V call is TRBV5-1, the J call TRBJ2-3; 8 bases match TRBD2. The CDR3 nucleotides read TGCGCCAGCAGCTTGGGGGCGGGAGGCAGCACAGATACGCAGTATTTT. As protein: CASSLGAGGSTDTQYF.